This T cell receptor (beta chain) was observed in a study of T cell responses to AZD1222 COVID-19 vaccine. Germline values: CDR1 SGHVS, CDR2 FNYEAQ. Trimming removed 3 bases at V and 7 bases at J, with 6 bases between. CDR3 length: 11 amino acids. Sequencing was performed with immunoSEQ multiplex PCR; in TCRdb, only in-frame clones are kept and a portion is missing. The sample carries over 110,000 clones, about nine tenths recorded once. The rearrangement uses TRBV7-6 and TRBJ1-1; D remains unclear. Material: peripheral blood, obtained on day 0 of AZD1222 vaccination. This TCR derives from an adult in good health. The CDR3 DNA reads TGTGCCAGCAGCTTCGGGATTGAAGCTTTCTTT. Its protein is CASSFGIEAFF.